The 24 T cell receptor beta chains below come from one sample, sequenced in a study of T cells in Graves' hyperthyroidism and ophthalmopathy. The investigators amplified TCR beta CDR3 regions from RNA transcripts. First-round RT-PCR targeting the TCR CDR3 was performed with the HTBI primer set. TCRdb itself ran the multiplex PCR reads through MiXCR, one entry per CDR3 protein. The sample lists about 250,000 distinct CDR3 sequences; roughly 22% were seen once. The sequenced material came from blood. The source of these receptors is a man between 25 and 39 years old with Graves' ophthalmopathy.

This clonotype appeared a few times. V usage is TRBV6-2 or TRBV6-3 and J usage is TRBJ2-1; TRBD1 aligns across 7 bases. There are 15 residues in the CDR3. V lost 0 bases to trimming and J lost 7 bases; unmatched junction nucleotides: 6. The germline V gene has CDR1 MNHEY and CDR2 SVGEGT. The CDR3 region is CASSYSRQGNNEQFF. The CDR3 region has the DNA TGTGCCAGCAGTTACTCTCGACAGGGCAATAATGAGCAGTTCTTC.

The CDR3 sequence is CASSTGGGGAGGELFF. The CDR3 bases are TGTGCCAGTAGTACAGGGGGCGGCGGGGCTGGCGGGGAGCTGTTTTTT. This sequence joins TRBV19 and TRBJ2-2, with 8 bases matching TRBD1. This CDR3 is built from 16 residues. The ends lost 4 bases at V and 7 bases at J; junction bases unmatched: 11. Germline CDR1 and CDR2: LNHDA and SQIVND (reference sequence).

The rearrangement links TRBV19 to TRBJ1-2; TRBD1 agrees at 7 bases. Germline CDR1 and CDR2: LNHDA and SQIVND (reference sequence). The CDR3 is 14 amino acids. With 1 base clipped from V and 5 bases from J, the junction kept 4 bases outside the gene matches. CDR3 protein: CASSIGQGEYGYTF. The CDR3, as DNA: TGTGCCAGTAGTATAGGTCAGGGGGAATATGGCTACACCTTC.

This clonotype was picked up a small number of times. The CDR3 DNA reads as TGTGCCAGCAGCCGGGAGTTCGGGACCTACGAGCAGTACTTC. Residues: CASSREFGTYEQYF. The chain combines TRBV7-2 with TRBJ2-7; D is perhaps TRBD2 (6 bases). The CDR3 extends over 14 amino acids. With 5 bases removed from V and 2 bases from J, the gap between germline ends came to 13 bases. Germline V gives CDR1 SGHTA, CDR2 FQGNSA.

Comments on this clonotype: With a much larger clone just one base away, this may be a read error. DNA for the CDR3: TGCGCCAGCAGCTTGGTTTTTTCCCATGACGAGCAGTACTTC. Its protein product is CASSLVFSHDEQYF. The gene calls are TRBV5-1 and TRBJ2-7, with D unclear. Germline values: CDR1 SGHRS, CDR2 YFSETQ. The CDR3 contains 14 residues. V was trimmed by 0 bases and J by 5 bases, leaving 12 bases between them.

This clonotype was counted ten times or more. V is TRBV28 and J is TRBJ2-5; the match to TRBD2 covers 10 bases. Germline-derived CDR1 and CDR2 are MDHEN and SYDVKM. Germline trimming cut 5 bases from V and 5 bases from J; bases unmatched to any gene: 14. The CDR3 is 17 amino acids. Here the CDR3 DNA reads TGTGCCAGCAGTCGCCAAGCTGCTAGCGGGAGTGATGAGACCCAGTACTTC. This codes for CASSRQAASGSDETQYF.

This clonotype was seen at least ten times. The chain is built from TRBV11-3 and TRBJ2-1; 7 nucleotides align to TRBD2. With 7 bases clipped from V and 1 base from J, the junction kept 7 bases outside the gene matches. The germline V gene encodes CDR1 SGHNT and CDR2 YENEEA. The CDR3 is made up of 15 amino acids. The CDR3, as DNA: TGTGCCAGCAATCAGGGCGGGGGTTCCTACAATGAGCAGTTCTTC. This codes for CASNQGGGSYNEQFF.

J is TRBJ2-1 and V is TRBV11-1, with TRBD2 matching over 9 bases. CDR3 length equals 15 residues. Trimming removed 1 base from V and 6 bases from J; junction bases left unmatched: 4. Germline lookup yields CDR1 SGHAT and CDR2 FQDESV (reference sequence). The chain's CDR3 is CASSLVEREANEQFF. DNA for the CDR3: TGTGCCAGCAGCTTAGTTGAGCGGGAGGCCAATGAGCAGTTCTTC.

This clonotype was detected a few times. The chain is built from TRBV7-2 and TRBJ1-4; possible D gene TRBD1, 6 bases. The V end lost 0 bases, the J end lost 5 bases, and 10 bases lay between the germline ends. The germline V gene encodes CDR1 SGHTA and CDR2 FQGNSA. The CDR3 totals 15 residues. CDR3 sequence: CASSLAFRGNEKLFF. The CDR3 coding sequence is TGTGCCAGCAGCTTAGCGTTCAGGGGCAATGAAAAACTGTTTTTT.

This chain links TRBV27 with TRBJ2-7; D tentatively reads TRBD1 or TRBD2 (5 bases each). Per germline, CDR1 MNHEY and CDR2 SMNVEV (reference sequence). CDR3 length: 14 residues. The CDR3 DNA reads as TGTGCTACGGTAGGGGCCGGGAAGCCCTACGAGCAGTACTTC. It yields the protein CATVGAGKPYEQYF.

This clonotype has more than one count but fewer than ten. The rearrangement uses TRBV27 and TRBJ1-6; D not certain. The CDR3 is made up of 15 amino acids. Germline V gene sequence: CDR1 MNHEY, CDR2 SMNVEV (reference sequence). Trimming left V 0 bases short and J 13 bases short, with 16 bases between. The CDR3 protein is CASSLSSDGHKPLHF. The CDR3 region has the DNA TGTGCCAGCAGTTTATCGTCGGACGGTCATAAGCCCCTCCACTTT.

This clonotype was found a few times. The gene calls are TRBV6-1 and TRBJ2-5, with D tentatively TRBD1 (6 bases). This CDR3 is built from 15 residues. V was pared by 5 bases and J by 4 bases, with 17 bases between. Germline V gene data show CDR1 as MNHNS and CDR2 as SASEGT. CDR3 sequence (DNA): TGTGCCAGCAGTAGGGGGAGACGAGTGGGAGAGACCCAGTACTTC. It yields the protein CASSRGRRVGETQYF.

Ten or more counts support this clonotype. The chain joins TRBV11-3 to TRBJ2-7, with 7 nucleotides matching TRBD2. V was pared by 4 bases and J by 1 base, with 16 bases of the junction left unmatched. CDR3 length equals 18 residues. Germline CDR1 reads SGHNT; CDR2 reads YENEEA. As DNA, the CDR3 is TGTGCCAGCAGCTCCCCCCCCCGCGGGAGAATTGGGTCCTACGAGCAGTACTTC. Its protein is CASSSPPRGRIGSYEQYF.

This clonotype was detected a few times. The chain's CDR3 is CSARVAGKASSYNEQFF. CDR3 sequence (DNA): TGCAGTGCTAGAGTAGCGGGAAAAGCAAGCTCCTACAATGAGCAGTTCTTC. This sequence joins TRBV20-1 and TRBJ2-1; TRBD2 aligns across 8 bases. After removal of 1 base from V and 0 bases from J, the junction contained 8 bases not matched to a gene. This CDR3 is built from 17 residues. The germline V gene encodes CDR1 DFQATT and CDR2 SNEGSKA (reference sequence).

This clonotype was found a few times. This chain joins TRBV6-2 or TRBV6-3 and TRBJ2-1, with 8 bases aligning to TRBD2. This CDR3 comprises 15 residues. Trimming removed 6 bases from V and 6 bases from J; junction bases left unmatched: 10. Germline V lookup: CDR1 MNHEY, CDR2 SVGEGT. CDR3 in amino acids: CASSSLSGGSNEQFF. CDR3 nucleotide sequence: TGTGCCAGCAGCAGCCTCTCGGGAGGGAGCAATGAGCAGTTCTTC.

The table lists this clonotype with many counts. The chain couples TRBV12-3 or TRBV12-4 to TRBJ2-1; 8 nucleotides agree with TRBD2. The CDR3 runs to 14 residues. Trimming removed 5 bases from V and 3 bases from J; junction bases left unmatched: 3. CDR3: CASSRTSGYNEQFF. The CDR3 DNA reads as TGTGCCAGCAGTCGTACTAGCGGCTACAATGAGCAGTTCTTC.

There are a few counts of this clonotype. The genes are TRBV12-3 or TRBV12-4 and TRBJ2-3, with D possibly being TRBD2 (5 bases). V shed 3 bases and J shed 10 bases, with 8 bases lying between them. CDR3 length: 11 amino acids. CDR3 in DNA: TGTGCCAGCAGTTTTATGCGGGCGCAGTATTTT. It specifies CASSFMRAQYF.

The rearrangement joins TRBV7-6 to TRBJ1-5, with D tentatively TRBD1 (5 bases). The CDR3 runs 19 residues. Trimming pared 1 base from V and 4 bases from J, leaving 23 bases between. From germline, CDR1 is SGHVS and CDR2 FNYEAQ. The CDR3 region is CASSLVPAGNSGSNQPQHF. CDR3 coding DNA: TGTGCCAGCAGCTTAGTCCCCGCAGGGAACAGTGGATCGAATCAGCCCCAGCATTTT.

This clonotype was seen only once. The chain joins TRBV19 to TRBJ1-5, with D uncertain. Germline V gene data show CDR1 as LNHDA and CDR2 as SQIVND (reference sequence). Trimming left V 9 bases short and J 2 bases short, with 17 bases between. The length of the CDR3 is 15 residues. The CDR3 reads CASTLRAAGNQPQHF. CDR3 sequence (DNA): TGTGCCAGCACCTTAAGGGCGGCGGGCAATCAGCCCCAGCATTTT.

V and J are TRBV6-1 and TRBJ1-5, with a possible D match to TRBD1 (6 bases). V dropped 1 base and J dropped 6 bases, with 16 bases sitting between them. The CDR3 loop spans 16 amino acids. Germline V gene data show CDR1 as MNHNS and CDR2 as SASEGT. The CDR3 sequence is CASSEVGIGGTQPQHF. CDR3 nucleotide sequence: TGTGCCAGCAGTGAAGTTGGGATAGGGGGAACTCAGCCCCAGCATTTT.

This clonotype was recorded many times. V is TRBV11-2 and J is TRBJ1-6; D is uncertain. V shed 1 base and J shed 8 bases, with 9 bases lying between them. Looked up from germline, CDR1 is SGHAT and CDR2 is FQNNGV. The CDR3 is made up of 14 amino acids. The CDR3: CASSLAGGDSPLHF. The CDR3 DNA sequence: TGTGCCAGCAGCTTAGCCGGTGGGGATTCACCCCTCCACTTT.

The rearrangement links TRBV12-3 or TRBV12-4 to TRBJ2-7; D gene ambiguous. V was shortened by 7 bases and J by 2 bases, with 15 bases between the two germline ends. The CDR3 consists of 14 residues. This CDR3 reads CASTRPGRTYEQYF. The CDR3 DNA sequence: TGTGCCAGCACCCGTCCAGGCAGGACCTACGAGCAGTACTTC.

J is TRBJ2-1 and V is TRBV28, with TRBD1 matching 9 bases. Germline V lookup: CDR1 MDHEN, CDR2 SYDVKM. The CDR3 is 14 residues long. The J segment lost 6 bases and the V segment lost 5 bases, leaving 5 bases of the junction unmatched. CDR3 region: CASSGQGTVNEQFF. The CDR3 DNA is TGTGCCAGCAGTGGACAGGGGACGGTCAATGAGCAGTTCTTC.

In this sample, this clonotype turned up many times. The genes are TRBV20-1 and TRBJ2-3, with D possibly being TRBD1 (7 bases). CDR3 length: 13 amino acids. Germline V gene sequence: CDR1 DFQATT, CDR2 SNEGSKA (reference sequence). The CDR3 is CSRRGLGADTQYF. As DNA, the CDR3 is TGCAGCCGGAGGGGGCTAGGAGCAGATACGCAGTATTTT.